A selection of T cell receptor beta chains follows, all from one sample in a study of blood T cell repertoires in COVID-19. Measured with immunoSEQ multiplex PCR; TCRdb has only the in-frame clones, and not every one. The sample consists of approximately 150,000 clones, around 84% of them appearing once. Sequencing input: peripheral blood. The receptors derive from a woman older than 75 with acute or convalescent COVID-19. CDR3s include the opening cysteine and the closing phenylalanine or tryptophan. The order of the fields is V gene, clone size, J gene, D gene, CDR3 protein, CDR3 DNA. The D gene is left open where the match is weak. Clone size is shown for a subset of rows, as once, few, many or a class of expanded clone.

TRBV5-6	.	TRBJ2-7	.	CASSLVGGSYEQYF	TGTGCCAGCAGCTTGGTTGGGGGGAGCTACGAGCAGTACTTC
TRBV7-9	.	TRBJ2-1	TRBD1	CASSDRDSLVDEQFF	TGTGCCAGCAGCGACCGGGACAGTCTCGTGGATGAGCAGTTCTTC
TRBV7-6	.	TRBJ2-1	TRBD1	CASSSNRGSYNEQFF	TGTGCCAGCAGCTCCAACAGGGGGAGCTACAATGAGCAGTTCTTC
TRBV6-5	.	TRBJ1-1	.	CASGSTHEAFF	TGTGCCAGCGGGTCGACTCATGAAGCTTTCTTT
TRBV30	.	TRBJ2-5	TRBD1	CAWRWGTGGTETQYF	TGTGCCTGGAGATGGGGGACAGGGGGCACTGAGACCCAGTACTTC
TRBV5-4	.	TRBJ1-1	.	CASSLANQGTNTEAFF	TGTGCCAGCAGCTTGGCCAACCAGGGAACGAACACTGAAGCTTTCTTT
TRBV9	.	TRBJ2-5	.	CASSVAGDRETQYF	TGTGCCAGCAGCGTAGCGGGGGATAGGGAGACCCAGTACTTC
TRBV3-1/TRBV3-2	few	TRBJ1-4	.	CASSQDLGGRAAFF	TGTGCCAGCAGCCAAGATCTCGGGGGTAGAGCGGCGTTTTTT
TRBV6-6	few	TRBJ2-1	TRBD1	CASSRATGFEPSYNEQFF	TGTGCCAGCAGTCGTGCGACAGGGTTTGAGCCTTCCTACAATGAGCAGTTCTTC
TRBV11-2	.	TRBJ1-1	.	CASSSRGTMNTEAFF	TGTGCCAGCAGCTCAAGGGGAACCATGAACACTGAAGCTTTCTTT
TRBV7-9	.	TRBJ1-4	.	CASSSRETNEKLFF	TGTGCCAGCAGTTCGCGGGAGACGAATGAAAAACTGTTTTTT
TRBV19	.	TRBJ1-3	.	CASSMGRWSSGNTIYF	TGTGCCAGTAGTATGGGGAGGTGGTCCTCTGGAAACACCATATATTTT
TRBV7-8	.	TRBJ2-1	TRBD2	CASSPRTSGGNNNEQFF	TGTGCCAGCAGCCCCCGGACTAGCGGGGGGAATAACAATGAGCAGTTCTTC
TRBV3-1/TRBV3-2	.	TRBJ2-3	TRBD2	CASSPYRGGVSTDTQYF	TGTGCCAGCAGCCCGTACCGGGGGGGGGTAAGCACAGATACGCAGTATTTT
TRBV7-2	.	TRBJ2-5	.	CASSPGVATRETQYF	TGTGCCAGCAGCCCTGGAGTCGCTACCCGCGAGACCCAGTACTTC
TRBV29-1	.	TRBJ1-2	.	CSVEGTGRGLHGYTF	TGCAGCGTTGAAGGGACGGGTAGGGGTTTACATGGCTACACCTTC
TRBV29-1	.	TRBJ1-4	.	CSGWEGGNEKLFF	TGCAGCGGTTGGGAGGGTGGAAATGAAAAACTGTTTTTT
TRBV5-1	once	TRBJ2-7	.	CASSQYTMYEQYF	TGCGCCAGCAGCCAATACACCATGTACGAGCAGTACTTC
TRBV7-8	.	TRBJ1-5	.	CASSLARGNSNQPQHF	TGTGCCAGCAGCCTAGCCCGGGGGAATAGCAATCAGCCCCAGCATTTT
TRBV30	.	TRBJ2-5	.	CAWSQQIQETQYF	TGTGCCTGGAGCCAACAGATCCAAGAGACCCAGTACTTC
TRBV7-9	.	TRBJ1-2	.	CASSYGQIGDYGYTF	TGTGCCAGCAGTTACGGACAGATTGGAGACTATGGCTACACCTTC
TRBV6-2/TRBV6-3	.	TRBJ1-2	.	CASSYRTGIPGAYGYTF	TGTGCCAGCAGTTATCGGACGGGTATCCCTGGGGCCTATGGCTACACCTTC
TRBV7-6	.	TRBJ1-1	.	CASSSQGFDTEAFF	TGTGCCAGCAGCTCCCAGGGGTTTGACACTGAAGCTTTCTTT
TRBV5-6	.	TRBJ2-3	.	CASSLQGPDRYTDTQYF	TGTGCCAGCAGCTTGCAGGGTCCAGACAGATACACAGATACGCAGTATTTT
TRBV11-2	.	TRBJ2-1	.	CASSSAPGNEQFF	TGTGCCAGCAGCTCTGCGCCGGGGAATGAGCAGTTCTTC
TRBV23-1	.	TRBJ1-2	.	CATRDGHLDLYGYTF	TGCGCCACCCGGGATGGGCACTTGGACCTCTATGGCTACACCTTC
TRBV15	.	TRBJ2-7	TRBD1	CATSPGTGALAASYEQYF	TGTGCCACCAGCCCCGGGACAGGGGCACTAGCGGCCTCCTACGAGCAGTACTTC
TRBV6-5	.	TRBJ1-5	TRBD1	CASAGTVGQPQHF	TGTGCCAGCGCCGGGACAGTAGGCCAGCCCCAGCATTTT
TRBV19	.	TRBJ2-4	.	CASSMPQGGPLAKNIQYF	TGTGCCAGTAGTATGCCCCAAGGGGGACCTCTAGCCAAAAACATTCAGTACTTC
TRBV3-1/TRBV3-2	.	TRBJ2-1	TRBD2	CASSLPLAGGEDEQFF	TGTGCCAGCAGCCTCCCCTTAGCGGGAGGGGAGGATGAGCAGTTCTTC
TRBV5-1	.	TRBJ2-5	TRBD1	CASSFRQGWETQYF	TGCGCCAGCAGCTTCCGACAGGGGTGGGAGACCCAGTACTTC
TRBV6-2/TRBV6-3	once	TRBJ2-3	.	CASSRGTYSTDTQYF	TGTGCCAGCAGCCGCGGGACCTATAGCACAGATACGCAGTATTTT
TRBV7-2	.	TRBJ2-5	TRBD1	CASSPGQGGETQYF	TGTGCCAGCAGCCCGGGACAGGGGGGGGAGACCCAGTACTTC
TRBV5-1	.	TRBJ1-2	.	CASSLATLDLRAKPPGYTF	TGCGCCAGCAGCTTGGCCACACTGGACCTGAGGGCAAAACCCCCCGGCTACACCTTC
TRBV4-1	.	TRBJ1-6	.	CASSQDLDMLNSPLHF	TGCGCCAGCAGCCAAGATCTGGACATGTTAAATTCACCCCTCCACTTT
TRBV19	once	TRBJ2-1	TRBD1	CASNPGQGRSYNEQFF	TGTGCCAGTAACCCAGGACAGGGAAGGTCCTACAATGAGCAGTTCTTC